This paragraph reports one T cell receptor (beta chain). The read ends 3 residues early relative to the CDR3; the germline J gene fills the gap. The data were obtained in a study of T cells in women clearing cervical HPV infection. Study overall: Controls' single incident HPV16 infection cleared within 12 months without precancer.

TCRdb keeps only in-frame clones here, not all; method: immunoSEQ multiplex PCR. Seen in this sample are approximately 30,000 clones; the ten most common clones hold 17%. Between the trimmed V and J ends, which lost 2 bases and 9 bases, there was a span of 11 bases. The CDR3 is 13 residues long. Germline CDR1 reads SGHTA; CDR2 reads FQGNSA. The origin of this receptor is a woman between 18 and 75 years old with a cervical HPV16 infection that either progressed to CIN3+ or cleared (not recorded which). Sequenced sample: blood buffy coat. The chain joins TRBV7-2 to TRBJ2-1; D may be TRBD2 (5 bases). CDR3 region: CASSLKLALEQFF. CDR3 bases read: TGTGCCAGCAGCTTAAAGCTAGCTCTTGAG.